A single sample gave rise to the 7 T cell receptor beta chains below, sequenced in a study of blood T cell repertoires in COVID-19. Sequencing used immunoSEQ multiplex PCR; TCRdb keeps in-frame clones, though not all of them. Seen here are 340,000 or so clones, 65% to 85% observed once, and the top ten hold 2.5% to 3%. The sequencing sample was made of peripheral blood. These TCRs come from a man aged 25-45 years with active or convalescent COVID-19.

The chain couples TRBV28 to TRBJ2-7, with D possibly matching TRBD2 (6 bases). Germline V lookup: CDR1 MDHEN, CDR2 SYDVKM. The CDR3 runs to 15 residues. V lost 4 bases and J 0 bases, leaving 13 bases between the germline ends. For the CDR3, the DNA is TGTGCCAGCAGTTCCGAAGGGAGGAGCTCCTACGAGCAGTACTTC. It encodes CASSSEGRSSYEQYF.

The V and J genes are TRBV15 and TRBJ2-7; possible D gene TRBD2, 6 bases. V was cut by 5 bases and J by 0 bases, with 11 bases left in between. The CDR3 is 14 amino acids. Germline loops: CDR1 LNHNV, CDR2 YYDKDF (reference sequence). In DNA form, the CDR3 reads TGTGCCACCAGCCCGCGGGACGGCTCCTACGAGCAGTACTTC. Translating gives CATSPRDGSYEQYF.

The J gene is TRBJ2-7, the V gene TRBV6-1; 14 nucleotides match TRBD2. Germline trimming cut 4 bases from V and 0 bases from J; bases unmatched to any gene: 8. The CDR3 has 18 residues. The germline gives CDR1 MNHNS, CDR2 SASEGT. The CDR3 nucleotides are TGTGCCAGCAGTGTCCGGACTAGCGGGGGGACTGACTCCTACGAGCAGTACTTC. Translation: CASSVRTSGGTDSYEQYF.

The genes are TRBV24-1 and TRBJ2-3, with 7 bases fitting TRBD2. V lost 5 bases and J lost 7; bases outside the gene matches: 8. Germline lookup yields CDR1 KGHDR and CDR2 SFDVKD. The CDR3 is 14 amino acids. CDR3 region: CATSGGTTQYTQYF. The CDR3 DNA follows: TGTGCCACCAGTGGCGGGACTACACAATATACGCAGTATTTT.

The CDR3: CASSQDSPEAFF. As DNA, the CDR3 is TGTGCCAGCAGCCAGGACAGTCCTGAAGCTTTCTTT. The chain employs TRBV7-8 and TRBJ1-1; D is perhaps TRBD1 (6 bases). CDR3 length: 12 residues. From germline, CDR1 is SGHVS and CDR2 FQNEAQ. V lost 5 bases, J lost 6 bases, and 10 bases lay in between.

This chain uses TRBV6-5 with TRBJ1-1; D uncertain. The V and J ends lost 0 bases and 4 bases respectively, with 12 bases between them. Germline CDR1 reads MNHEY; CDR2 reads SVGAGI. The CDR3 runs 15 residues. Written as DNA, the CDR3 is TGTGCCAGCAGTTACTCGATTTGGCGGGGCACTGAAGCTTTCTTT. This gives the protein CASSYSIWRGTEAFF.

This clone showed up just a few times. This sequence joins TRBV24-1 and TRBJ2-2; D not resolved. The CDR3 is made up of 13 amino acids. Deletions cut 5 bases from V and 6 bases from J, with 9 bases between. Looked up from germline, CDR1 is KGHDR and CDR2 is SFDVKD. The CDR3 loop reads CATSAPSAGELFF. In DNA, the CDR3 is TGTGCCACCAGTGCCCCGTCGGCCGGGGAGCTGTTTTTT.